This TCR beta chain was captured by sequencing in a study of T cell repertoires in cytomegalovirus infection. In the study overall: Indicated by public TCR beta signatures were CMV infection and matching HLA type.

This clonotype was seen at least ten times. Its cognate antigen is unknown. TCRdb reprocessed the reads with MiXCR, giving one entry per CDR3 protein. The sample lists some 920,000 distinct CDR3 sequences; approximately 31% were seen once. General study results and limits: Predominance within the ex vivo response was attributable to HLA-C-restricted CMV-specific TCR beta clonotypes. Summed frequency of shared TCR beta families picked out CMV carriers who also had the relevant HLA.

Specimen: cultured CD8+ T cells from PBMCs, collected from culture after CMV antigen stimulation. The TCR comes from a human donor in good health (CMV status not recorded). Some clones in this sample may be carry-over from other donors' samples.

DNA of the CDR3: TGTGCCAGCACTTGGGGGACTAACTCAAGGGATACGCAGTATTTT. Its protein is CASTWGTNSRDTQYF. The rearrangement joins TRBV12-3 or TRBV12-4 to TRBJ2-3, with 7 bases matching TRBD2. V was clipped by 7 bases and J by 6 bases; unmatched bases: 13. CDR3 length: 15 amino acids.